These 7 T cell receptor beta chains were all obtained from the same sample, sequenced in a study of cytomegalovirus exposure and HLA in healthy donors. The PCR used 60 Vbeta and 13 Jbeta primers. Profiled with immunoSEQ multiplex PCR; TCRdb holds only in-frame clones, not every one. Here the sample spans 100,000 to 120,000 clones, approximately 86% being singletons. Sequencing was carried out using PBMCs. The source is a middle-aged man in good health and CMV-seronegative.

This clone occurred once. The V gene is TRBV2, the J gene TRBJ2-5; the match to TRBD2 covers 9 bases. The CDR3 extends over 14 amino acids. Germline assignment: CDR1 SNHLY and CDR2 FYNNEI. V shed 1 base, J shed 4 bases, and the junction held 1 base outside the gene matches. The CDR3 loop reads CASSEVLAGETQYF. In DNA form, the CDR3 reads TGTGCCAGCAGTGAAGTACTAGCGGGAGAGACCCAGTACTTC.

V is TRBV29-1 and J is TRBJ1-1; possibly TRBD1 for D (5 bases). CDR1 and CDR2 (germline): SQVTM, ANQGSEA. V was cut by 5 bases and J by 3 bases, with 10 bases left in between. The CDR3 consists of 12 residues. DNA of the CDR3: TGCAGCGTTCCTCCAGGGCACACTGAAGCTTTCTTT. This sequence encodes CSVPPGHTEAFF.

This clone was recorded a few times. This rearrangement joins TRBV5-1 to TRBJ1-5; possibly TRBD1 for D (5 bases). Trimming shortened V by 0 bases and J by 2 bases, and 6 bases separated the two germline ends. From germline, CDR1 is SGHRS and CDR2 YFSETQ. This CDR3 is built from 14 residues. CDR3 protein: CASSLEQGNQPQHF. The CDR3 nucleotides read TGCGCCAGCAGCTTGGAACAGGGCAATCAGCCCCAGCATTTT.

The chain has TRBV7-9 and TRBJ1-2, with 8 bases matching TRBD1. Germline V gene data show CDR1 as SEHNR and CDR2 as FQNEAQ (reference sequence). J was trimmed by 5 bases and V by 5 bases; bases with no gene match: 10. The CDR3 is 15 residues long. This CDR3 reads CASSPQGTGTYGYTF. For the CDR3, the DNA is TGTGCCAGCAGCCCGCAGGGGACAGGAACATATGGCTACACCTTC.

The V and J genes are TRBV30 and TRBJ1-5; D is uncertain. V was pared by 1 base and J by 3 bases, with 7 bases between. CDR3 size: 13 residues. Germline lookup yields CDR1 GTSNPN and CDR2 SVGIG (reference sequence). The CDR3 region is CAWSEQTNQPQHF. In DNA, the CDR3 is TGTGCCTGGAGTGAACAGACCAATCAGCCCCAGCATTTT.

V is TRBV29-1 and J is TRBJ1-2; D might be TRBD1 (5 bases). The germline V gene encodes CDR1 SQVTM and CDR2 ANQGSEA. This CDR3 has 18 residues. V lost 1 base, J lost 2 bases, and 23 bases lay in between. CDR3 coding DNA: TGCAGCGTTGAAGCCCGCGGGGTCGGGGGACGTACCAACTATGGCTACACCTTC. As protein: CSVEARGVGGRTNYGYTF.

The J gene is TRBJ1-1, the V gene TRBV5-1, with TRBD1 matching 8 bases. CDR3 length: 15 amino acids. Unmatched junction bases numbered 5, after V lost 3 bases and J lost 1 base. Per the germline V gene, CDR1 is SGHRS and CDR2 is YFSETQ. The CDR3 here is CASSWWTGPNTEAFF. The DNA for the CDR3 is TGCGCCAGCAGCTGGTGGACAGGGCCGAACACTGAAGCTTTCTTT.